The present T cell receptor (beta chain) was sequenced within a study of blood T cell repertoires in COVID-19 (dated by TCRdb to between 2020 and 2021). For context, the study as a whole: Collaborator samples came from the United States, Italy and Spain and covered acute and convalescent phases of COVID-19. The samples were drawn from two sources: the first 160 participants of the ongoing ImmuneRACE study, and 1,200 or so subjects contributed by 6 global collaborators. The repertoires were released in a freely available public database intended as a resource for research on the immune response to SARS-CoV-2. The material from the prospective study consisted of cDNA or gDNA derived from T cells, B-cell-depleted T cells, or PBMCs. Sample metadata almost always included a de-identified subject ID, COVID-19 status, age in years and sex. The dataset comprised deeply sampled blood TCRbeta repertoires from subjects exposed to, actively infected with, or recovered from COVID-19. Where available, HLA class I and class II types were obtained from metadata supplied by the sample provider rather than from assay-based typing.

CDR1 and CDR2 were assigned from the germline V gene as SGHNT and YENEEA. Taken from cysteine to phenylalanine, the CDR3 has 15 residues. Kept here is only the CDR3 DNA, which spans 45 bases and is read in frame from base 1. Deletion took 1 base off V and 3 bases off J, with a span of 9 bases between the germline ends. TCRbeta CDR3 regions were amplified from genomic DNA using the immunoSEQ Assay, a bias-controlled multiplex PCR. Regarding the original processing steps: Nucleated cell counts per sample were estimated from amplification of reference gene primers within the assay. To quantify the absolute abundance of each unique TCRbeta CDR3 rearrangement, sequence reads were collapsed and filtered. For each sample, productive Simpson clonality was calculated as the square root of Simpson's diversity index across productive rearrangements. As stored in TCRdb, this immuneACCESS dataset retains in-frame rearrangements with V and J assigned. A fraction of the clones does not appear; measured against another copy, unresolved V genes explain less than half of the discrepancy, and the remainder lacks a known reason. V and J calls plus clone size are reproduced from that table; the DNA served to infer D and trimming. This sample has about 240,000 clones in its table, and around 88% of those were observed once. Of the sample, 3.3% is held by the ten largest clones.

Overall study results and their limits: Clinical and demographic metadata were provided uncurated, with the amount varying by source and participant.

About this clone: It lacks a known antigen. Base qualities were left out, and no much larger clone turns up one base away.

Participants in the prospective study were enrolled through a virtual design, were aged about 18 to 89 years, and lived in under 25 United States geographic areas. Cohort assignment in the prospective study relied on participant-reported clinical history from a screening survey and a study questionnaire. Each participant in the prospective study had whole blood, serum and a nasopharyngeal or oropharyngeal swab collected by mobile phlebotomists. Additional blood draws and questionnaires over an approximately two-month period could optionally be provided by prospective study participants. Blood samples from the prospective study were shipped frozen or at room temperature prior to DNA extraction.

The origin of this receptor is a woman aged 35 to 49 with acute COVID-19. This chain is built from TRBV11-3 and TRBJ2-2; TRBD2 might be the D gene, on 6 matching bases. The sample was PBMCs or T cells enriched from blood (not recorded which). The CDR3 loop reads CASSLGGRYTGELFF. The DNA sequence is given as TGTGCCAGCAGCTTAGGTGGGAGGTACACCGGGGAGCTGTTTTTT.